This is a list of T cell receptor beta chains from one sample in a study of blood T cell repertoires in COVID-19. Profiled with immunoSEQ multiplex PCR; TCRdb holds only in-frame clones, not every one. The sample shows roughly 150,000 clones, roughly 86% of them seen only once. Source material: peripheral blood. The receptor source for this set is a woman over 75 with COVID-19, enrolled during active disease. The CDR3 runs from the conserved cysteine through the conserved F or W. The order of the fields is D gene, V gene, CDR3 protein. The D gene is left open where the match is weak.

TRBD1 | TRBV28 | CASSRRQGNQPQHF
TRBD2 | TRBV14 | CASSQKRGDNNEQFF
NA | TRBV5-1 | CASSLTSTTNYGYTF
NA | TRBV6-5 | CARLTRAHEQFF
TRBD1 | TRBV10-2 | CASSRRTGLSEQYF
TRBD1 | TRBV18 | CASSPRDRILAGELFF
TRBD2 | TRBV5-1 | CASSFLAGGDTGELFF
TRBD2 | TRBV19 | CASSPLAGSAYEQYF
NA | TRBV27 | CASSYRVSPYEQYF
TRBD1 | TRBV18 | CASSRTGGAGYNEQFF
NA | TRBV10-1 | CASSGGGGEKLFF
NA | TRBV4-3 | CASSQGAWGYTF
NA | TRBV5-1 | CASSLAIGQQETQYF
TRBD2 | TRBV19 | CASSTSGRAPGELFF
NA | TRBV18 | CASSPDASNYGYTF
NA | TRBV7-2 | CASSTGLLGYEPQHF
TRBD2 | TRBV30 | CAWRLGLGDNEQFF
NA | TRBV19 | CASSKRQVGGNTIYF
TRBD1 | TRBV7-3 | CASSVGQGAETQYF
NA | TRBV2 | CASSEGAGSEAFF
TRBD2 | TRBV6-1 | CASSEADVAGGNEQFF
NA | TRBV5-1 | CASSMTTGTVVKRSYGYTF
TRBD1 | TRBV27 | CASNRPGQGNNEQFF
NA | TRBV9 | CASSVGKVSGANVLTF
TRBD2 | TRBV29-1 | CSVELAGETQYF
TRBD1 | TRBV27 | CASRRTGGFSGNTIYF
NA | TRBV3-1/TRBV3-2 | CASSQEGRVAKLFF